This TCR beta chain was sequenced in a study of blood T cell repertoires in COVID-19 (dated by TCRdb to about 2020). General notes on the study: The collaborator samples originated in the United States, Italy and Spain and spanned the acute and convalescent phases of COVID-19. The material from the prospective study consisted of cDNA or gDNA derived from T cells, B-cell-depleted T cells, or PBMCs. Deeply sampled blood TCRbeta repertoires from subjects exposed to, actively infected with, or recovered from COVID-19 were included in the dataset. A freely available public database, intended as a resource for researchers studying the immune response to SARS-CoV-2, is where the repertoires were released. The samples were drawn from the first 160 participants of the ongoing ImmuneRACE study and from 1,254 subjects provided by 6 global collaborators. A de-identified subject ID, COVID-19 status, age in years and sex were almost always included in the sample metadata. Where HLA class I and class II types were available, the types were taken from metadata supplied by the sample provider, not from assay-based typing.

Enrolling through a virtual design, the prospective study's participants ranged in age from roughly 18 to 90 years and lived across about two dozen United States geographic areas. Cohort assignment in the prospective study relied on participant-reported clinical history from a screening survey and a study questionnaire. Recovered participants in ImmuneRACE Cohort 3 were defined as having two consecutive negative NP/OP PCR tests, clearance from a healthcare professional, or resolution of symptoms. In the prospective study, mobile phlebotomists collected whole blood, serum and a nasopharyngeal or oropharyngeal swab from each participant. Participants in the prospective study had the option to provide additional blood draws and questionnaires over a roughly two-month period. Before DNA extraction, prospective study blood samples were shipped either frozen or at room temperature. From the germline V gene, CDR1 is SGDLS and CDR2 is YYNGEE. The CDR3, cysteine through phenylalanine, is 14 amino acids long. The CDR3 DNA has 42 bases and is translated from base 1. The V end loses 3 bases and the J end loses 1 base, and a stretch of 10 bases separates them.

What the study reported, not specific to this receptor: Clinical and demographic metadata were provided uncurated, with the amount varying by source and participant.

This clone was observed a single time. The antigen it recognizes is unknown. The record has no base qualities; no much larger clone is one base away. TCRbeta CDR3 regions were amplified from genomic DNA using the immunoSEQ Assay, a bias-controlled multiplex PCR. As for the original processing: Nucleated cell counts per sample were estimated from amplification of reference gene primers within the assay. To quantify the absolute abundance of each unique TCRbeta CDR3 rearrangement, sequence reads were collapsed and filtered. For each sample, productive Simpson clonality was calculated as the square root of Simpson's diversity index over productive rearrangements. Sourced from immuneACCESS, this table was stored by TCRdb with only in-frame sequences that have V and J called. A share of the clones is absent; for the studies checked, an unresolved V gene accounts for under half, and the remainder has no known explanation. From that table come the V and J calls and clone size; the DNA was used to work out D and trimming. Recorded for this sample are some 320,000 clones; about 88% of them occurred a single time. Around 2.7% of the sample is in the top ten clones.

The chain uses TRBV9 and TRBJ1-1; 6 matching bases give a weak D call of TRBD1. This clonotype originated in a man aged 55 to 70 who had recovered from COVID-19. The material sequenced was PBMCs or T cells enriched from blood (not recorded which). The sequenced DNA is TGTGCCAGCAGCGACAGGGAATGGAACACTGAAGCTTTCTTT. This gives the protein CASSDREWNTEAFF.